This paragraph reports one T cell receptor beta chain. Per germline, CDR1 GTSNPN and CDR2 SVGIG (reference sequence). The V segment lost 3 bases and the J segment 4 bases; nucleotides outside the gene matches: 8. The CDR3 spans 14 residues. Sequencing was performed with immunoSEQ multiplex PCR; in TCRdb, only in-frame clones are kept and a portion is missing. The repertoire holds about 200,000 clones, with 85% to 90% as singletons. The data belong to a study of blood T cell repertoires in COVID-19. The sequencing input was peripheral blood. The TCR was taken from a man in his 60s with acute or convalescent COVID-19. The V and J genes are TRBV30 and TRBJ1-2, with 7 bases that match TRBD1. CDR3 in DNA: TGTGCCTGGAGACCGGGACAGTTTGCCTATGGCTACACCTTC. This encodes CAWRPGQFAYGYTF.